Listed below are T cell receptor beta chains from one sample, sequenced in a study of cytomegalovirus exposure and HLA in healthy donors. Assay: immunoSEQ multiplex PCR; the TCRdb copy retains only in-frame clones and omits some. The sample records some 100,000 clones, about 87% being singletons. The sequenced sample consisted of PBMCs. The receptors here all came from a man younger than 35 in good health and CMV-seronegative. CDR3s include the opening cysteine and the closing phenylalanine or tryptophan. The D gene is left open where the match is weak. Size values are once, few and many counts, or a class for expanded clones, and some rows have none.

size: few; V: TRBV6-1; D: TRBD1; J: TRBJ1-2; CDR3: CASRAGTAVYGYTF; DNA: TGTGCCAGCAGAGCCGGGACAGCAGTCTATGGCTACACCTTC
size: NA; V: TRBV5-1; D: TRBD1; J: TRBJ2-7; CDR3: CASSLTGDEQYF; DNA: TGCGCCAGCAGCTTGACAGGGGACGAGCAGTACTTC
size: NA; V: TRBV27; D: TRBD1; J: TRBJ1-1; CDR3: CASSLYVDRERVEAFF; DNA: TGTGCCAGCAGTTTATATGTAGACAGGGAACGTGTTGAAGCTTTCTTT
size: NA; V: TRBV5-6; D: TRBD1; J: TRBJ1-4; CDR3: CASSASPGTGWVEELFF; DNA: TGTGCCAGCAGCGCAAGTCCCGGGACAGGGTGGGTGGAGGAACTGTTTTTT
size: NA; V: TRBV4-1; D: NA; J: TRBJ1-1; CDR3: CASSQGTHGAFF; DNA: TGCGCCAGCAGCCAGGGCACCCATGGGGCTTTCTTT
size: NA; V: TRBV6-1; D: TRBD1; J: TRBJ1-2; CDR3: CASTEDGTGIYGYTF; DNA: TGTGCCAGCACCGAGGATGGGACAGGGATCTATGGCTACACCTTC
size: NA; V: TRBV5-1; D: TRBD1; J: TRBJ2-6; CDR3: CASSADRAGANVLTF; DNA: TGCGCCAGCAGCGCGGACAGGGCTGGGGCCAACGTCCTGACTTTC
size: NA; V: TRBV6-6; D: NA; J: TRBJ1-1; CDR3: CASSYSGGRADTEAFF; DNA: TGTGCCAGCAGTTACTCCGGGGGGCGCGCGGACACTGAAGCTTTCTTT
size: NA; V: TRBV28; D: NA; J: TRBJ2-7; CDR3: CASGPRGTITRQYF; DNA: TGTGCCAGTGGGCCGCGGGGAACCATTACGAGGCAGTACTTC
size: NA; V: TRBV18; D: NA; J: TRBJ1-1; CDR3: CASSPGHTGTEAFF; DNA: TGTGCCAGCTCACCGGGACACACAGGAACTGAAGCTTTCTTT
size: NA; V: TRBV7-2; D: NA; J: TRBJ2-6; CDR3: CASSLPVRGANVLTF; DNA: TGTGCCAGCAGCCTTCCAGTACGTGGGGCCAACGTCCTGACTTTC
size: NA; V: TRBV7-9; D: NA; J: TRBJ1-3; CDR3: CASSLSGQRSGNTIYF; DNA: TGTGCCAGCAGCTTAAGCGGGCAACGATCTGGAAACACCATATATTTT
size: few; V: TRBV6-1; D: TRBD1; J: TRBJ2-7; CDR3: CAIPKADRDYEQYF; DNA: TGTGCCATCCCAAAGGCGGACAGGGACTACGAGCAGTACTTC
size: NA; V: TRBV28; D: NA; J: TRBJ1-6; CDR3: CASSLLSSYNSPLHF; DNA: TGTGCCAGCAGTTTACTAAGCTCCTATAATTCACCCCTCCACTTT
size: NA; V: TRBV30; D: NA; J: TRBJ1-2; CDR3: CAWNLQNLVLRGYTF; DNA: TGTGCCTGGAACCTACAGAACCTCGTGTTGAGAGGCTACACCTTC
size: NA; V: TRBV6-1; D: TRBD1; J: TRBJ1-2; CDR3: CASGTGKYGYTF; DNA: TGTGCCAGCGGGACAGGGAAGTATGGCTACACCTTC
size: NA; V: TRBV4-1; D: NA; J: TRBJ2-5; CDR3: CASSQDIGQGGETQYF; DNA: TGCGCCAGCAGCCAAGATATCGGCCAGGGAGGAGAGACCCAGTACTTC
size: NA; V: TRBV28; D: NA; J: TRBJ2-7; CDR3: CASSLVQGPSYEQYF; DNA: TGTGCCAGCAGTTTGGTTCAGGGCCCCTCCTACGAGCAGTACTTC
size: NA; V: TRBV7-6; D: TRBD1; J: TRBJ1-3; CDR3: CASRATGSGNTIYF; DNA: TGTGCCAGCAGAGCGACAGGGTCAGGAAACACCATATATTTT
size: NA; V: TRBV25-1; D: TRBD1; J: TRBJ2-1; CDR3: CASSEFGTGYDEQFF; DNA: TGTGCCAGCAGTGAATTTGGGACAGGATACGATGAGCAGTTCTTC